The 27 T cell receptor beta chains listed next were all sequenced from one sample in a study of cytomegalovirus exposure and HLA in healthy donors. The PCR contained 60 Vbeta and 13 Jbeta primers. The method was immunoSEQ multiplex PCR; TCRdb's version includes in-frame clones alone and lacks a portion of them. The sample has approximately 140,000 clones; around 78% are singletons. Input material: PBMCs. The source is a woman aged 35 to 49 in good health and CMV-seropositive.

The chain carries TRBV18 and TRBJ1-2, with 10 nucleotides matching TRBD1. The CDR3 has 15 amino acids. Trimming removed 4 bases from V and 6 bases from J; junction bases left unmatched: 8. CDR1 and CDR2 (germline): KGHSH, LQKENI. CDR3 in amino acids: CASSLQGTGVDGYTF. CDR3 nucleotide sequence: TGTGCCAGCTCACTTCAAGGGACAGGGGTGGATGGCTACACCTTC.

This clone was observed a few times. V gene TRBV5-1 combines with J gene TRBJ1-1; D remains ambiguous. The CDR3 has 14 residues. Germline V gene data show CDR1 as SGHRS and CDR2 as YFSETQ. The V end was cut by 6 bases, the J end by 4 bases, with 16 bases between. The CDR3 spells CASMESRRATEAFF. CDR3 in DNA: TGCGCCAGCATGGAGAGCCGGCGGGCCACTGAAGCTTTCTTT.

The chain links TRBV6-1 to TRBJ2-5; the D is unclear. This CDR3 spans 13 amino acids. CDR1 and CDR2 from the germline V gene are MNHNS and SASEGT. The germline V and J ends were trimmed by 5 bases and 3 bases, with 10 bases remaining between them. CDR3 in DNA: TGTGCCAGCAGTCCCACTAACGAAGAGACCCAGTACTTC. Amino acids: CASSPTNEETQYF.

The DNA of the CDR3 is TGTGCCAGCAGCTCCTTAGCGGGAGGGGTGTCAACCGGGGAGCTGTTTTTT. This encodes CASSSLAGGVSTGELFF. V and J are TRBV13 and TRBJ2-2, with TRBD2 matching over 11 bases. The CDR3 sequence is 17 residues long. CDR1 is PRHDT and CDR2 is FYEKMQ in the germline V gene (reference sequence). Trimming took 4 bases from V and 5 from J; bases not matched to a gene: 9. The variable domain in full, with the rest retrieved from reference TRBV13 and TRBJ2-2, is AAGVIQSPRHLIKEKRETATLKCYPIPRHDTVYWYQQGPGQDPQFLISFYEKMQSDKGSIPDRFSAQQFSDYHSELNMSSLELGDSALYFCASSSLAGGVSTGELFFGEGSRLTVL.

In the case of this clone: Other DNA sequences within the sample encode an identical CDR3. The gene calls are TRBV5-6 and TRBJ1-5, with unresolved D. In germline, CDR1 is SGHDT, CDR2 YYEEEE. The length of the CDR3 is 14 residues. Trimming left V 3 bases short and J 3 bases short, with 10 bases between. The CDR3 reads CASSSTVFNQPQHF. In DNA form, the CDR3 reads TGTGCCAGCAGCTCCACAGTCTTCAATCAGCCCCAGCATTTT.

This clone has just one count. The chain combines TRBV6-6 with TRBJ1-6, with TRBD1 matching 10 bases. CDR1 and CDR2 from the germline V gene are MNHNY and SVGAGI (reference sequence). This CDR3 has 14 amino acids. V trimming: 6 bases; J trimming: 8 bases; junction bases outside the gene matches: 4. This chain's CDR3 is CASSRGQGDSPLHF. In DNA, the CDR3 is TGTGCCAGCAGCCGTGGACAGGGGGATTCACCCCTCCACTTT.

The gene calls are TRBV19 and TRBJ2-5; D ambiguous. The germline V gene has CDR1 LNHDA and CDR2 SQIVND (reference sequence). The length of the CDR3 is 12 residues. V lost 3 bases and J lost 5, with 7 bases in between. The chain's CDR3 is CASSIAGETQYF. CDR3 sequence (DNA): TGTGCCAGTAGTATTGCCGGGGAGACCCAGTACTTC.

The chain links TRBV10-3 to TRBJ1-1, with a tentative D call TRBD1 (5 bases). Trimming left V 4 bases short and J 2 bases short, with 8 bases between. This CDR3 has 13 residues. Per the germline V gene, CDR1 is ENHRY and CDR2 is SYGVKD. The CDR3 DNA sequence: TGTGCCATCAGTGTGGACACCAACACTGAAGCTTTCTTT. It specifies CAISVDTNTEAFF.

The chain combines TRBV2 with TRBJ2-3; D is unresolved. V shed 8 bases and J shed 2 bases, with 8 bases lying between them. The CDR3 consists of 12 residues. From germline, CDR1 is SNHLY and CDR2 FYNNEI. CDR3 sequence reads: CASRLPTDTQYF. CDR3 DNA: TGTGCCAGCCGACTTCCCACAGATACGCAGTATTTT.

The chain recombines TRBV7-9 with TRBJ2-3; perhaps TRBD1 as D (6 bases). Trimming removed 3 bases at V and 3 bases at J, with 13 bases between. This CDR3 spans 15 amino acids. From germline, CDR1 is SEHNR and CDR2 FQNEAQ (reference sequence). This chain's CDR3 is CASSLRGFVTDTQYF. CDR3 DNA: TGTGCCAGCAGCTTGAGGGGGTTTGTAACAGATACGCAGTATTTT.

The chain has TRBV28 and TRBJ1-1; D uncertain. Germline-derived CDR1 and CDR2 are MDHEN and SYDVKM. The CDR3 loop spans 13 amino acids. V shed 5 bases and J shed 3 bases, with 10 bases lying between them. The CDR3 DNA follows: TGTGCCAGCAGTGGATCGGGGTACACTGAAGCTTTCTTT. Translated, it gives CASSGSGYTEAFF.

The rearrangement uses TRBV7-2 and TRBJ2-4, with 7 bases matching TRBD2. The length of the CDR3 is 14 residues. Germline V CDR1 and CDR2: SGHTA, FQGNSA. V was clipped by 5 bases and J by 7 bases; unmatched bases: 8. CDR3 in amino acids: CASSPSAGDNIQYF. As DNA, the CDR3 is TGTGCCAGCAGCCCGTCGGCGGGAGATAACATTCAGTACTTC.

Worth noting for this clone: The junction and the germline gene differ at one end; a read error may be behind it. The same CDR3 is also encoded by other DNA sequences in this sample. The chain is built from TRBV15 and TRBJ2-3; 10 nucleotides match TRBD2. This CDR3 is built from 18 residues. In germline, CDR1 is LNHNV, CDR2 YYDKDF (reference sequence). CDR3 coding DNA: TGCGCCACCAGCAGAGTCCTAGCGGGAGCCCGGGGCACAGATACGCAGTATTTT. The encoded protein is CATSRVLAGARGTDTQYF.

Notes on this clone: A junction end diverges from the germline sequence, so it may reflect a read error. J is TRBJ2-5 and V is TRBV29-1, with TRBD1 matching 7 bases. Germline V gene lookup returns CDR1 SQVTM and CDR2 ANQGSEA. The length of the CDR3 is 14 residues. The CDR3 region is CSAEGDRESGTQYF. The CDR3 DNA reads TGCAGCGCTGAAGGGGACAGAGAGTCAGGGACCCAGTACTTC.

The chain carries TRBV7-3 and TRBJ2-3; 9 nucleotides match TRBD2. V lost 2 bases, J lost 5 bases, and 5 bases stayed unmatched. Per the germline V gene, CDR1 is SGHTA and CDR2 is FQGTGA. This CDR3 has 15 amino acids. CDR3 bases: TGTGCCAGCAGCTTAGCGGGAGGGCTCGAAGATACGCAGTATTTT. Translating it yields CASSLAGGLEDTQYF. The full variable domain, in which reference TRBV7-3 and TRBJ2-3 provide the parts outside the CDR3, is GAGVSQTPSNKVTEKGKYVELRCDPISGHTALYWYRQSLGQGPEFLIYFQGTGAADDSGLPNDRFFAVRPEGSVSTLKIQRTERGDSAVYLCASSLAGGLEDTQYFGPGTRLTVL.

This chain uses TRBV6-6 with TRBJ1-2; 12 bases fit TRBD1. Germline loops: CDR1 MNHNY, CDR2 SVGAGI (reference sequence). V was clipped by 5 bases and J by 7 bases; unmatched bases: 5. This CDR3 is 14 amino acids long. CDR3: CASSIAGQGAGYTF. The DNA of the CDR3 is TGTGCCAGCAGTATCGCGGGACAGGGGGCTGGCTACACCTTC.

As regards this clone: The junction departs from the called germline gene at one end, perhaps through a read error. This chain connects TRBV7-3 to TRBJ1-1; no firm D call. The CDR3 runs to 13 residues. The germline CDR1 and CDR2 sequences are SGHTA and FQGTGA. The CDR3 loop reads CSSSRAGNTEAFF. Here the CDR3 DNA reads TGTTCCAGCAGCCGCGCTGGGAACACTGAAGCTTTCTTT.

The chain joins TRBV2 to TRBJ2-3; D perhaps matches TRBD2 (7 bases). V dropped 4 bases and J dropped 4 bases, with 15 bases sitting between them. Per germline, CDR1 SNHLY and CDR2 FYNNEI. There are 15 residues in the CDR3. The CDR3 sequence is CASSVGGGFSDTQYF. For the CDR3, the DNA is TGTGCCAGCAGTGTGGGGGGGGGCTTTTCAGATACGCAGTATTTT. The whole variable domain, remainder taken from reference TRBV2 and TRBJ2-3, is EPEVTQTPSHQVTQMGQEVILRCVPISNHLYFYWYRQILGQKVEFLVSFYNNEISEKSEIFDDQFSVERPDGSNFTLKIRSTKLEDSAMYFCASSVGGGFSDTQYFGPGTRLTVL.

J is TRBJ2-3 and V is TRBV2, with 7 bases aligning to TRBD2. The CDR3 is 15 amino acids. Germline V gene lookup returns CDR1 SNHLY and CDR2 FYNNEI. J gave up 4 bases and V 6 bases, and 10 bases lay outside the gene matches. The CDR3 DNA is TGTGCCAGCAGCCGCTCTAGCGGAAGCGCAGATACGCAGTATTTT. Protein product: CASSRSSGSADTQYF.

The DNA for the CDR3 is TGTGCCAGCAGCACTTATACGGGGTCTTGGGAGCAGTACTTC. Amino acids: CASSTYTGSWEQYF. This chain joins TRBV28 and TRBJ2-7; weak D call: TRBD2 (5 bases). Trimming took off 6 bases at V and 7 bases at J, with 19 bases between the two ends. This CDR3 spans 14 amino acids. Germline CDR1 MDHEN, CDR2 SYDVKM.

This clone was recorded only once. The CDR3 here is CASSQVGLQTGGETQYF. The CDR3 DNA is TGCGCCAGCAGCCAAGTGGGCCTGCAGACAGGTGGAGAGACCCAGTACTTC. The V and J genes are TRBV4-1 and TRBJ2-5; D possibly corresponds to TRBD1 (6 bases). Germline V gene sequence: CDR1 MGHRA, CDR2 YSYEKL. The length of the CDR3 is 17 residues. V lost 1 base and J lost 4, with 19 bases in between.

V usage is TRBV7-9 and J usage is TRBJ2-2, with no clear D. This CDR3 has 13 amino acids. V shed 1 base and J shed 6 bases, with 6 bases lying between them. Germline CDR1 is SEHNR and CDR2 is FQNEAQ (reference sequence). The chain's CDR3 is CASSLGAPGELFF. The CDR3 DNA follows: TGTGCCAGCAGCTTAGGAGCCCCCGGGGAGCTGTTTTTT.

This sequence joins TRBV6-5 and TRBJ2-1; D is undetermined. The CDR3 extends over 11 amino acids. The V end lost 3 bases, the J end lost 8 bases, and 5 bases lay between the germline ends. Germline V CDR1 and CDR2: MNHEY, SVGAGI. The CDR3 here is CASSYSHEQFF. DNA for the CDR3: TGTGCCAGCAGTTATAGCCATGAGCAGTTCTTC.

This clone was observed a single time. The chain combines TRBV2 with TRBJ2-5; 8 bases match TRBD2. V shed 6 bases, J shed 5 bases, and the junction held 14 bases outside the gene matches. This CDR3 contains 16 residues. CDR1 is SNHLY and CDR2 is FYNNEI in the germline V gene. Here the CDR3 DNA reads TGTGCCAGCAGCAGAAGCGGGAGCAAGATCGGGGAGACCCAGTACTTC. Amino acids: CASSRSGSKIGETQYF.

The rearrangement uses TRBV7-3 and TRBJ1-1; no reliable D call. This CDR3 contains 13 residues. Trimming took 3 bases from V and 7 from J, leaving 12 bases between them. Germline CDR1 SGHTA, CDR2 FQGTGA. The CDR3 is CASSLWREGEAFF. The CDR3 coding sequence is TGTGCCAGCAGCTTGTGGAGGGAAGGTGAAGCTTTCTTT.

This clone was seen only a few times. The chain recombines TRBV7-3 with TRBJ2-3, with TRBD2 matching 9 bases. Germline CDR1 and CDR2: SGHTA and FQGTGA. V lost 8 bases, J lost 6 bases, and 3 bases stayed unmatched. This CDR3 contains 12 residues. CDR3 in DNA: TGTGCCAGCGGGGCGGGGGGGGATACGCAGTATTTT. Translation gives CASGAGGDTQYF.

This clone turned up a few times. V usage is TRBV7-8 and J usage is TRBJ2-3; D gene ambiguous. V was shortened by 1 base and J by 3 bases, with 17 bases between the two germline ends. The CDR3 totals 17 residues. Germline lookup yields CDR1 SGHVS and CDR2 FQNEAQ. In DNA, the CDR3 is TGTGCCAGCAGCTTAGAGCCGGCCGGGTTTGGTACAGATACGCAGTATTTT. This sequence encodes CASSLEPAGFGTDTQYF.